This record looks at one T cell receptor (beta chain) sequence and its context. This sample is drawn from a study of blood T cell repertoires in COVID-19. Study details: Samples representing acute and convalescent COVID-19 were sourced from the United States, Italy and Spain.

The data were produced by immunoSEQ multiplex PCR, yet TCRdb's version contains in-frame clones alone and is incomplete. The data show about 130,000 clones, with approximately 86% seen just once and around 2.5% held by the top ten. Enrolled through a virtual design, the participants were between about 18 and 100 years of age and came from about two dozen US areas. V was pared by 3 bases and J by 1 base, with 8 bases of the junction left unmatched. The CDR3 covers 17 residues. Germline CDR1 and CDR2: SGDLS and YYNGEE. J is TRBJ2-2 and V is TRBV9; 8 bases fit TRBD1. The receptor's source is a woman between 50 and 59 years old who had recovered from COVID-19. Specimen: PBMCs or T cells enriched from blood (not recorded which). This CDR3 reads CASSAISGTGNTGELFF. The CDR3 nucleotides read TGTGCCAGCAGCGCCATTTCCGGGACAGGGAACACCGGGGAGCTGTTTTTT.